This T cell receptor beta chain was captured in a study of spatial heterogeneity in lung cancer. At the level of the study: The cohort: approximately 66 early-stage, untreated non-small cell lung cancer patients. Beta-chain sequences consistently outnumbered alpha-chain sequences in detection.

V lost 4 bases and J lost 0, with 12 bases in between. Germline CDR1 is SEHNR and CDR2 is FQNEAQ (reference sequence). There are 16 residues in the CDR3. The time point denotes: blood at routine non-recurrence follow-up after resection. Frozen PBMC, nontumor lung or tumor provided whole RNA, which was sequenced unsorted. This clonotype was recorded a few times. The library was built for alpha chains, so this beta chain is an off-target read and its size means little. TCR cDNA molecules were tagged individually, and each one carried a unique molecular identifier. TCRdb independently ran MiXCR on the 5' RACE reads; one entry per CDR3 protein. The sample has around 2,500 distinct CDR3 sequences; around half are singletons.

The TCR comes from a female donor with early-stage non-small cell lung cancer. V is TRBV7-9 and J is TRBJ2-2; TRBD2 is a possible D gene (5 bases). Sequencing used PBMCs, obtained at follow-up. The CDR3 DNA follows: TGTGCCAGCAGCTGGGATCGGGGAACGAACACCGGGGAGCTGTTTTTT. Translated, it gives CASSWDRGTNTGELFF.